A single sample gave rise to the 18 T cell receptor beta chains below, sequenced in a study of T cells in Graves' hyperthyroidism and ophthalmopathy. The source material, RNA transcripts, was used to amplify TCR beta CDR3 regions. Primed by the HTBI set, a first-round RT-PCR was run on the TCR CDR3. One entry per CDR3 protein results from TCRdb running MiXCR on the multiplex PCR reads. The sample lists about 520,000 distinct CDR3 sequences, 20% to 25% occurring once. What was sequenced was blood. These receptors all come from a man aged 18 to 35 with Graves' hyperthyroidism.

This clonotype was recorded a few times. The CDR3 bases are TGTGCCAGCAGCGTAGTAAGGCAGGACGCAGAACTAAGCAATCAGCCCCAGCATTTT. Translated: CASSVVRQDAELSNQPQHF. The rearrangement joins TRBV9 to TRBJ1-5, with D hard to call. V was clipped by 0 bases and J by 1 base, with 20 bases between them. The CDR3 loop spans 19 amino acids. Germline CDR1 reads SGDLS; CDR2 reads YYNGEE.

The sample holds many counts of this clonotype. The genes are TRBV28 and TRBJ1-1; a possible D gene is TRBD1 (6 bases). V was pared by 6 bases and J by 1 base, with 15 bases between. CDR1 MDHEN and CDR2 SYDVKM come from the germline V gene. This CDR3 has 15 residues. The CDR3 DNA reads as TGTGCCAGCAGCCTCCCGACAGGATGGAACACTGAAGCTTTCTTT. Translation gives CASSLPTGWNTEAFF. The full variable domain, rest sourced from reference TRBV28 and TRBJ1-1, is DVKVTQSSRYLVKRTGEKVFLECVQDMDHENMFWYRQDPGLGLRLIYFSYDVKMKEKGDIPEGYSVSREKKERFSLILESASTNQTSMYLCASSLPTGWNTEAFFGQGTRLTVV.

This clonotype was recorded at least ten times. This chain joins TRBV10-2 and TRBJ2-7; D perhaps matches TRBD2 (5 bases). The CDR3 spans 15 residues. The germline V gene has CDR1 WSHSY and CDR2 SAAADI. Trimming shortened V by 6 bases and J by 0 bases, and 15 bases separated the two germline ends. In nucleotides, the CDR3 is TGCGCCAGCAGCTCCGGACTGGAAAGCTCCTACGAGCAGTACTTC. Its protein product is CASSSGLESSYEQYF.

The V call is TRBV11-2, the J call TRBJ2-6; D gene unclear. This CDR3 is built from 16 residues. Germline V lookup: CDR1 SGHAT, CDR2 FQNNGV. Trimming removed 5 bases from V and 0 bases from J, with 11 bases in between. The CDR3, as DNA: TGTGCCAGCAGCCGCCGTGGCGGCTCTGGGGCCAACGTCCTGACTTTC. Amino acids: CASSRRGGSGANVLTF.

This clonotype was picked up many times. J is TRBJ1-5 and V is TRBV7-2, with D perhaps TRBD1 (5 bases). The CDR3 extends over 14 amino acids. Per the germline V gene, CDR1 is SGHTA and CDR2 is FQGNSA. The V end was cut by 1 base, the J end by 1 base, with 5 bases between. The CDR3 DNA sequence: TGTGCCAGCAGCTTAGACAGGAGCAATCAGCCCCAGCATTTT. Protein: CASSLDRSNQPQHF.

This clonotype was picked up many times. This chain connects TRBV20-1 to TRBJ2-7, with TRBD2 matching 7 bases. This CDR3 is 16 amino acids long. V lost 6 bases and J lost 0; bases outside the gene matches: 14. CDR1 is DFQATT, CDR2 SNEGSKA, per germline (reference sequence). The CDR3, as DNA: TGCAGTGCAGCTAGACTAGCACGGTCGGGCTCCTACGAGCAGTACTTC. Its protein product is CSAARLARSGSYEQYF.

The V call is TRBV9, the J call TRBJ1-6; the D gene is possibly TRBD1 (6 bases). CDR1 SGDLS and CDR2 YYNGEE come from the germline V gene. The CDR3 contains 16 residues. Trimming took off 4 bases at V and 2 bases at J, with 13 bases between the two ends. The CDR3 DNA follows: TGTGCCAGCAGCACCGAGACAGGAACCTATAATTCACCCCTCCACTTT. The encoded protein is CASSTETGTYNSPLHF.

This clonotype was seen only a few times. The chain couples TRBV14 to TRBJ2-7; perhaps TRBD2 as D (5 bases). The V gene lost 1 base and the J gene lost 5 bases, with 18 bases spanning the gap. Germline V gene lookup returns CDR1 SGHDN and CDR2 FVKESK. The CDR3 extends over 16 amino acids. The CDR3 reads CASSQAGFWTYNEQYF. In DNA form, the CDR3 reads TGTGCCAGCAGCCAAGCGGGGTTCTGGACTTACAACGAGCAGTACTTC.

The CDR3 sequence is CASSYSAYYSGNTIYF. CDR3 in DNA: TGTGCCAGCAGTTACTCAGCGTACTACTCTGGAAACACCATATATTTT. This chain connects TRBV6-2 or TRBV6-3 to TRBJ1-3; the D is unclear. V was shortened by 0 bases and J by 0 bases, with 9 bases between the two germline ends. Germline V gene sequence: CDR1 MNHEY, CDR2 SVGEGT. The CDR3 sequence is 16 residues long.

The V gene is TRBV4-1, the J gene TRBJ2-5; maybe TRBD1 (6 bases). V lost 4 bases, J lost 4 bases, and 16 bases lay in between. Germline V gives CDR1 MGHRA, CDR2 YSYEKL. The CDR3 consists of 15 residues. CDR3 coding DNA: TGCGCCAGCAGCCTGCCCCCCGTAGGGGGAGAGACCCAGTACTTC. Translation: CASSLPPVGGETQYF.

This clonotype was observed at least ten times. This chain links TRBV11-2 with TRBJ1-1; 7 bases are shared with TRBD1. The germline V gene encodes CDR1 SGHAT and CDR2 FQNNGV. V was pared by 3 bases and J by 5 bases, with 6 bases of the junction left unmatched. The CDR3 covers 14 residues. The DNA for the CDR3 is TGTGCCAGCAGCTTGCAGGGGGGGAGGACTGAAGCTTTCTTT. This translates into CASSLQGGRTEAFF.

The table lists this clonotype with many counts. The V and J genes are TRBV28 and TRBJ2-5; D unresolved. Germline CDR1 reads MDHEN; CDR2 reads SYDVKM. V shed 4 bases and J shed 0 bases, with 9 bases lying between them. The CDR3 is 14 residues long. The CDR3, as DNA: TGTGCCAGCAGTTATACGACATACCAAGAGACCCAGTACTTC. Encoded protein: CASSYTTYQETQYF.

The sample holds many counts of this clonotype. V is TRBV9 and J is TRBJ1-2; D possibly corresponds to TRBD1 (5 bases). The ends were cut back, 5 bases at V and 6 bases at J, with 11 bases in the middle. Germline lookup yields CDR1 SGDLS and CDR2 YYNGEE. The CDR3 contains 12 residues. This CDR3 is CASSPGTDGYTF. Here the CDR3 DNA reads TGTGCCAGCAGTCCCGGGACCGATGGCTACACCTTC.

This clonotype has at least ten counts. The chain is built from TRBV12-3 or TRBV12-4 and TRBJ1-2, with D hard to call. This CDR3 spans 14 amino acids. Trimming stripped 3 bases from V and 10 bases from J, with 18 bases between. DNA for the CDR3: TGTGCCAGCAGTTTTCTGGACCGTAGGGCTGACTACACCTTC. The encoded protein is CASSFLDRRADYTF.

V usage is TRBV6-5 and J usage is TRBJ2-7; no definite D call. The germline CDR1 and CDR2 sequences are MNHEY and SVGAGI. V was clipped by 4 bases and J by 0 bases, with 10 bases between them. CDR3 length: 14 amino acids. The CDR3 spells CASSSSVVSYEQYF. As DNA, the CDR3 is TGTGCCAGCAGTTCGTCGGTTGTCTCCTACGAGCAGTACTTC.

In regard to this clonotype: Possible read error: a much larger clone is one base away. The rearrangement links TRBV19 to TRBJ1-1; a weak D match, TRBD1 (5 bases). The CDR3 sequence is 14 residues long. Germline V gene data show CDR1 as LNHDA and CDR2 as SQIVND (reference sequence). The CDR3 region is CAGSPTGVDTEAFF. DNA for the CDR3: TGTGCCGGTAGTCCAACGGGGGTTGACACTGAAGCTTTCTTT.

This clonotype was observed at least ten times. The chain couples TRBV12-3 or TRBV12-4 to TRBJ1-1; D might be TRBD1 (5 bases). Trimming shortened V by 3 bases and J by 5 bases, and 13 bases separated the two germline ends. CDR3 length equals 14 residues. The CDR3, as DNA: TGTGCCAGCAGTTTCTCGGGGCCGGGAACTGAAGCTTTCTTT. Its protein product is CASSFSGPGTEAFF.

V usage is TRBV9 and J usage is TRBJ2-7; 10 bases match TRBD1. Trimming at V came to 4 bases and at J to 7 bases, leaving 11 bases not matched to a gene. CDR3 length equals 15 residues. Germline loops: CDR1 SGDLS, CDR2 YYNGEE. The CDR3: CASSPPGTGAVEQYF. DNA of the CDR3: TGTGCCAGCAGCCCACCAGGGACAGGGGCTGTGGAGCAGTACTTC. Complete variable domain (other parts from reference TRBV9 and TRBJ2-7): DSGVTQTPKHLITATGQRVTLRCSPRSGDLSVYWYQQSLDQGLQFLIQYYNGEERAKGNILERFSAQQFPDLHSELNLSSLELGDSALYFCASSPPGTGAVEQYFGPGTRLTVT.